This T cell receptor (beta chain) was identified in a study of CD8 T cells in Susac syndrome. Reverse transcription of about 0.5 to 1 ug RNA was carried out with random hexamers. Coverage of TCR beta CDR3 amplification by immunoSEQ multiplex PCR extended to 54 Vbeta and 13 Jbeta. TCRdb analysed the immunoSEQ multiplex PCR reads with MiXCR anew, one entry per CDR3 protein. The table shows over 150,000 distinct CDR3 sequences, with approximately 93% occurring only once. The CDR3 covers 17 residues. Germline trimming cut 2 bases from V and 6 bases from J; bases unmatched to any gene: 13. Germline V gene lookup returns CDR1 LGHDT and CDR2 YNNKEL (reference sequence).

Source material: CD4+ T cells from PBMCs. The TCR was taken from a human donor with multiple sclerosis. V gene TRBV3-1 combines with J gene TRBJ2-7, with 10 bases that match TRBD2. Here the CDR3 reads CASSQSASGSGTGEQYF. The CDR3 coding sequence is TGTGCCAGCAGCCAATCGGCTAGCGGGAGTGGTACGGGCGAGCAGTACTTC.